Shown below are 13 T cell receptor beta chains from a single sample sequenced in a study of early T cells in non-severe SARS-CoV-2 infection. MiXCR was run by TCRdb on the 5' RACE reads, yielding one entry per CDR3 protein. The table lists 95,000 to 110,000 distinct CDR3 sequences, 11% of them singletons. Sequenced material: whole blood. The receptors were gathered from an adult who was a healthcare worker with PCR-confirmed SARS-CoV-2 infection or an uninfected control (not recorded which).

V gene TRBV27 combines with J gene TRBJ1-6; TRBD1 might be the D (5 bases). V lost 3 bases, J lost 8 bases, and 11 bases lay in between. This CDR3 region has 14 residues. Germline CDR1 is MNHEY and CDR2 is SMNVEV (reference sequence). The DNA of the CDR3 is TGTGCCAGCAGTTTGAAGGGGTCAGATTCACCCCTCCACTTT. Its protein product is CASSLKGSDSPLHF.

There are a few counts of this clonotype. The rearrangement links TRBV5-1 to TRBJ1-1, with 9 bases that match TRBD1. This CDR3 has 14 amino acids. Germline CDR1 and CDR2: SGHRS and YFSETQ. The trim removed 1 base at V and 7 bases at J, leaving 5 bases unmatched. CDR3 amino acids: CASSLNRQGVEAFF. The CDR3 DNA reads TGCGCCAGCAGCTTGAATCGACAGGGGGTTGAAGCTTTCTTT.

This sequence joins TRBV27 and TRBJ1-1, with D perhaps TRBD1 (6 bases). V was pared by 3 bases and J by 6 bases, with 14 bases between. Germline V gives CDR1 MNHEY, CDR2 SMNVEV (reference sequence). There are 14 residues in the CDR3. CDR3 DNA: TGTGCCAGCAGTTTGGGGACACAGTTGGCTGAAGCTTTCTTT. Amino acids: CASSLGTQLAEAFF.

This clonotype was observed a handful of times. The V call is TRBV29-1, the J call TRBJ1-1, with 7 nucleotides matching TRBD1. The length of the CDR3 is 11 residues. V was clipped by 4 bases and J by 6 bases; unmatched bases: 2. The germline CDR1 and CDR2 sequences are SQVTM and ANQGSEA. CDR3 region: CSVGQGPEAFF. The DNA of the CDR3 is TGCAGCGTTGGACAGGGTCCTGAAGCTTTCTTT.

This clonotype occurred many times. At one end, the junction sequence differs from germline, possibly due to a read error. The chain uses TRBV11-2 and TRBJ2-7; maybe TRBD2 (6 bases). The CDR3 sequence is 13 residues long. Germline CDR1 is SGHAT and CDR2 is FQNNGV. The CDR3: CASSVRDSHEQYF. CDR3 nucleotides: TGTGCCAGCAGCGTCCGGGACTCCCACGAGCAGTACTTC.

The sample holds many counts of this clonotype. CDR3 region: CAWNPGGINEQFF. For the CDR3, the DNA is TGTGCCTGGAATCCGGGAGGGATTAATGAGCAGTTCTTC. The rearrangement joins TRBV30 to TRBJ2-1, with 8 bases that match TRBD2. Germline CDR1 GTSNPN, CDR2 SVGIG (reference sequence). The CDR3 runs to 13 residues. Losses at the gene ends were 4 bases for V and 7 bases for J; bases not matched to a gene: 6. The full variable domain, in which reference TRBV30 and TRBJ2-1 provide the parts outside the CDR3, is SQTIHQWPATLVQPVGSPLSLECTVEGTSNPNLYWYRQAAGRGLQLLFYSVGIGQISSEVPQNLSASRPQDRQFILSSKKLLLSDSGFYLCAWNPGGINEQFFGPGTRLTVL.

This rearrangement joins TRBV4-3 to TRBJ2-3; D call uncertain. This CDR3 has 14 amino acids. Trimming shortened V by 4 bases and J by 2 bases, and 10 bases separated the two germline ends. Germline V CDR1 and CDR2: LGHNA, YSLEER. The CDR3 region is CASSPEPNTDTQYF. CDR3 sequence (DNA): TGCGCCAGCAGCCCTGAGCCGAACACAGATACGCAGTATTTT.

The CDR3 loop is CASSYDRQGGFTEAFF. The CDR3, as DNA: TGTGCCAGCAGTTACGATCGGCAGGGCGGTTTCACTGAAGCTTTCTTT. This chain links TRBV6-2 or TRBV6-3 with TRBJ1-1; D may be TRBD1 (5 bases). Germline CDR1 and CDR2: MNHEY and SVGEGT. V lost 2 bases to trimming and J lost 4 bases, with 17 bases between them. The CDR3 loop spans 16 amino acids.

The table lists this clonotype with a few counts. The V gene is TRBV4-3, the J gene TRBJ2-5; 7 positions agree with TRBD2. Germline-derived CDR1 and CDR2 are LGHNA and YSLEER. The CDR3 totals 15 residues. V trimming: 4 bases; J trimming: 2 bases; junction bases outside the gene matches: 7. The CDR3 here is CASSLRLADQETQYF. For the CDR3, the DNA is TGCGCCAGCAGCCTCAGGCTAGCGGATCAAGAGACCCAGTACTTC.

This clonotype was recorded at least ten times. The rearrangement uses TRBV20-1 and TRBJ2-7, with 16 positions matching TRBD2. V dropped 8 bases and J dropped 4; count of bases not matched to a gene: 17. Germline CDR1 DFQATT, CDR2 SNEGSKA (reference sequence). This CDR3 is built from 18 residues. CDR3 DNA: TGCAGTCAGTCCCCGGGACTAGCGGGAGGGCCCGGAAGATACGAGCAGTACTTC. This gives the protein CSQSPGLAGGPGRYEQYF.

This clonotype was detected only a few times. This chain links TRBV20-1 with TRBJ1-2; 8 positions match TRBD1. The V gene's germline CDR1 is DFQATT and CDR2 SNEGSKA (reference sequence). The CDR3 covers 13 residues. CDR3 sequence: CRPGQGDNYGYTF. CDR3 nucleotides: TGCAGACCAGGACAGGGCGACAACTATGGCTACACCTTC.

The sample holds many counts of this clonotype. The V and J genes are TRBV28 and TRBJ1-4, with D perhaps TRBD1 (5 bases). Trimming cost V 2 bases and J 1 base, with 8 bases left between them. The CDR3 loop spans 15 amino acids. The germline CDR1 and CDR2 sequences are MDHEN and SYDVKM. CDR3 in DNA: TGTGCCAGCAGTTTAACGGGGGGAACTAATGAAAAACTGTTTTTT. Amino acid sequence: CASSLTGGTNEKLFF.

The rearrangement links TRBV6-2 or TRBV6-3 to TRBJ1-5, with no clear D. The V and J ends lost 4 bases and 0 bases respectively, with 10 bases between them. Germline loops: CDR1 MNHEY, CDR2 SVGEGT. The CDR3 has 15 residues. The CDR3 DNA reads as TGTGCCAGCAGTTCTATATACGTTAGCAATCAGCCCCAGCATTTT. Translating it yields CASSSIYVSNQPQHF.